Listed here is a single T cell receptor beta chain. Its antigen is unknown. These data come from a study of CD8 T cells in ankylosing spondylitis. The study's findings and limits: As reported, disease-linked clones showed significant enrichment in matched ankylosing spondylitis synovial fluid.

After removal of 9 bases from V and 6 bases from J, the junction contained 9 bases not matched to a gene. The CDR3 runs 14 residues. Germline V CDR1 and CDR2: LNHDA, SQIVND (reference sequence). Library preparation for TCR beta used quantitative 5'-RACE with molecular barcodes. TCRdb redid the calling of the 5' RACE reads with MiXCR, one entry per CDR3 protein. The sample has some 200,000 distinct CDR3 sequences, 9.5% to 15% seen once. The sequence derives from a male donor with ankylosing spondylitis or in good health (not recorded which). The material sequenced was blood, either unsorted or a sorted T cell fraction (not recorded which). The chain uses TRBV19 and TRBJ2-1; TRBD1 aligns across 9 bases. The CDR3 sequence: CASTPTGGFNEQFF. CDR3 sequence (DNA): TGTGCCAGCACCCCAACAGGGGGCTTCAATGAGCAGTTCTTC.